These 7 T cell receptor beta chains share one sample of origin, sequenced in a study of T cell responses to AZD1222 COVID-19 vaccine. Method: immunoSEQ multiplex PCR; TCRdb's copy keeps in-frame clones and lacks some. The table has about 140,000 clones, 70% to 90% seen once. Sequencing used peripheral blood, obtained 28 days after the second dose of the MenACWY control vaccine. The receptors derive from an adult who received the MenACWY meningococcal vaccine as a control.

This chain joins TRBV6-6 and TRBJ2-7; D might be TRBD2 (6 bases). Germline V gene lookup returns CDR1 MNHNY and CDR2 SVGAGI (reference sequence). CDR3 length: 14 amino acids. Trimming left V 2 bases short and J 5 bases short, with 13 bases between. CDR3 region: CASSYAVREDEQYF. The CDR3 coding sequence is TGTGCCAGCAGTTACGCAGTCAGGGAGGACGAGCAGTACTTC.

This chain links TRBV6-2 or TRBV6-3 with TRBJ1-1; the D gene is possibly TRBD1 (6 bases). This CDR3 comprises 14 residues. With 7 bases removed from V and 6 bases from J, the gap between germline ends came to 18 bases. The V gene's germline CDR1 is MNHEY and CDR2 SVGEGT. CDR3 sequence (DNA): TGTGCCAGCACCCCTCCGGGGGGCAGCGCTGAAGCTTTCTTT. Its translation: CASTPPGGSAEAFF.

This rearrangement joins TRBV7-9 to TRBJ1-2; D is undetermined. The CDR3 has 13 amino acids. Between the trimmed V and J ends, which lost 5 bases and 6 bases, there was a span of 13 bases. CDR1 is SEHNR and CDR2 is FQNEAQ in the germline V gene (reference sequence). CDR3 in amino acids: CASSPPPRNGYTF. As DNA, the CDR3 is TGTGCCAGCAGCCCCCCCCCACGTAATGGCTACACCTTC.

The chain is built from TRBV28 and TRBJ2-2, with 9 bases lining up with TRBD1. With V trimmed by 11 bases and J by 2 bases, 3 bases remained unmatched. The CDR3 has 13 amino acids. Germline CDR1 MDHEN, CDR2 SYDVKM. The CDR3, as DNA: TGTGCCTACAGGGGGCGAAACACCGGGGAGCTGTTTTTT. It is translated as CAYRGRNTGELFF. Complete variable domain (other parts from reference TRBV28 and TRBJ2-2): DVKVTQSSRYLVKRTGEKVFLECVQDMDHENMFWYRQDPGLGLRLIYFSYDVKMKEKGDIPEGYSVSREKKERFSLILESASTNQTSMYLCAYRGRNTGELFFGEGSRLTVL.

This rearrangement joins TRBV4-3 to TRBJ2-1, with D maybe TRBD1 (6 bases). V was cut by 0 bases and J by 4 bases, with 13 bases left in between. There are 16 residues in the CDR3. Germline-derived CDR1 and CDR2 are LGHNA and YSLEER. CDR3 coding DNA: TGCGCCAGCAGCCAAGATTGGCAGGGGTCGTACAATGAGCAGTTCTTC. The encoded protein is CASSQDWQGSYNEQFF.

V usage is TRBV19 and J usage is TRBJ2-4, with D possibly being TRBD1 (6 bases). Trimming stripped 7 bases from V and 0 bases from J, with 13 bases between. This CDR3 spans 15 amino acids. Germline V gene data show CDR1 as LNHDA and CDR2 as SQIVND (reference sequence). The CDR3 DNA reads TGTGCCAGTACGGGACACGGTCTAGCCAAAAACATTCAGTACTTC. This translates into CASTGHGLAKNIQYF.

This CDR3 is CASSISTAYSNQPQHF. CDR3 coding DNA: TGTGCCAGTAGTATCTCAACAGCATATAGCAATCAGCCCCAGCATTTT. The J gene is TRBJ1-5, the V gene TRBV19; unclear D gene. There are 16 residues in the CDR3. Germline V gene lookup returns CDR1 LNHDA and CDR2 SQIVND (reference sequence). Between the trimmed V and J ends, which lost 3 bases and 0 bases, there was a span of 12 bases.